Listed below are T cell receptor beta chains from one sample, sequenced in a study of CD8 T cells in ankylosing spondylitis. TCRdb recomputed calls from the 5' RACE reads with MiXCR, one row per CDR3 protein. Of just under 550,000 distinct CDR3 sequences in the sample, roughly 13% were seen once. The sample comprised blood, either unsorted or a sorted T cell fraction (not recorded which). These TCRs come from a male donor with ankylosing spondylitis. Each CDR3 is given with its conserved first and last residue. D genes are given only for firm matches. Clone size, where shown, is once, few, many, or a class for clones that have expanded.

DNA | CDR3 | V | length | D | J | size
TGTGCCAGCAGCTTAGTACAGACTAACTATGGCTACACCTTC | CASSLVQTNYGYTF | TRBV7-9 | 14 | NA | TRBJ1-2 | NA
TGTGCCACCAGTGATTTTACTAGCGGGAGGGCCAATGAGCAGTTCTTC | CATSDFTSGRANEQFF | TRBV24-1 | 16 | TRBD2 | TRBJ2-1 | many
TGCAGTGCTTACCGGCGGGAGTTCAATGAGCAGTTCTTC | CSAYRREFNEQFF | TRBV20-1 | 13 | TRBD2 | TRBJ2-1 | NA
TGTGCCAGCAGCAAAGCGCTTTATGGAGGGACGGCGGAAACTTTCTACAATGAGCAGTTCTTC | CASSKALYGGTAETFYNEQFF | TRBV21-1 | 21 | NA | TRBJ2-1 | few
TGCGCCAGCAGCTTGGGACCGGGCCCCCAAGAGACCCAGTACTTC | CASSLGPGPQETQYF | TRBV5-1 | 15 | NA | TRBJ2-5 | few
TGCAGTGCTATCCAGGGACGGGTTAATGAAAAACTGTTTTTT | CSAIQGRVNEKLFF | TRBV20-1 | 14 | NA | TRBJ1-4 | NA
TGTGCCAGCAGTCCAATGACAGGGGGCAACTATGGCTACACCTTC | CASSPMTGGNYGYTF | TRBV27 | 15 | TRBD1 | TRBJ1-2 | NA
TGCAGTGCTGAATGGACTAGCGGGAGAAGGATAGGTGAGCAGTTCTTC | CSAEWTSGRRIGEQFF | TRBV20-1 | 16 | TRBD2 | TRBJ2-1 | NA
TGTGCCAGCAGTTTCGGGAGCGGATACAATGAGCAGTTCTTC | CASSFGSGYNEQFF | TRBV12-3/TRBV12-4 | 14 | NA | TRBJ2-1 | few
TGCAGTGCTACCCCACAGGAGCTAATCCAGCCCCAGCATTTT | CSATPQELIQPQHF | TRBV20-1 | 14 | NA | TRBJ1-5 | few
TGTGCCAGCAGCCAAGGCGGCGGCGCGAACACCGGGGAGCTGTTTTTT | CASSQGGGANTGELFF | TRBV3-1 | 16 | NA | TRBJ2-2 | NA
TGTGCCAGCAGCCAAGACTGGCCAGATACGCAGTATTTT | CASSQDWPDTQYF | TRBV3-1 | 13 | NA | TRBJ2-3 | few
TGTGCCAGCAGCCTAGAGGCAGGGTTCGTTCAGCCCCAGCATTTT | CASSLEAGFVQPQHF | TRBV7-2 | 15 | NA | TRBJ1-5 | NA
TGTGCCAGCAGCCCCGGGACAGGGTTCGGAAACACCATATATTTT | CASSPGTGFGNTIYF | TRBV14 | 15 | TRBD1 | TRBJ1-3 | NA
TGCGCCAGCAGCGACGGAGCCACAGATACGCAGTATTTT | CASSDGATDTQYF | TRBV5-1 | 13 | NA | TRBJ2-3 | NA
TGCGCCAGCAGCCGGGGACCTAATGAAAAACTGTTTTTT | CASSRGPNEKLFF | TRBV5-1 | 13 | NA | TRBJ1-4 | few
TGCAGTGCTAGAGATTCGGCCGCCCAGGGCGCCAAAAACATTCAGTACTTC | CSARDSAAQGAKNIQYF | TRBV20-1 | 17 | NA | TRBJ2-4 | few
TGTGCCAGCGAGCCCGGGGCCAACGTCCTGACTTTC | CASEPGANVLTF | TRBV12-3/TRBV12-4 | 12 | NA | TRBJ2-6 | many
TGTGCCAGCAGCCCAGGGACTAGCAGCAATGAGCAGTTCTTC | CASSPGTSSNEQFF | TRBV7-2 | 14 | TRBD2 | TRBJ2-1 | few
TGTGCCCCCCTCCAGTGTGGCTATGGCTACACCTTC | CAPLQCGYGYTF | TRBV6-5 | 12 | NA | TRBJ1-2 | NA
TGCAGTGCTACCTCTAGCGGGATTACAGATACGCAGTATTTT | CSATSSGITDTQYF | TRBV20-1 | 14 | TRBD2 | TRBJ2-3 | NA
TGTGCCTGGGACCGGGACAGGGTTCTCGAGCAGTACTTC | CAWDRDRVLEQYF | TRBV30 | 13 | TRBD1 | TRBJ2-7 | once
TGTGCCAGCAGTGAGTCCGGGTGGACCGGGGAGCTGTTTTTT | CASSESGWTGELFF | TRBV25-1 | 14 | NA | TRBJ2-2 | NA
TGCGCCAGCAGACTCGGGACGGTTCCGCAAGAGACCCAGTACTTC | CASRLGTVPQETQYF | TRBV5-1 | 15 | NA | TRBJ2-5 | NA
TGTGCCAGCAGTTACTTCGGGGCTAGTCAGCCCCAGCATTTT | CASSYFGASQPQHF | TRBV6-2/TRBV6-3 | 14 | NA | TRBJ1-5 | few
TGCAGCGTCCCCAGGGGGGACGGAAGCACAGATACGCAGTATTTT | CSVPRGDGSTDTQYF | TRBV29-1 | 15 | NA | TRBJ2-3 | few
TGTGCCAGCAGCTTAGCGGGCGGTAATCTGAACACTGAAGCTTTCTTT | CASSLAGGNLNTEAFF | TRBV7-2 | 16 | NA | TRBJ1-1 | few
TGTGCCAGCAGATTTTCTGGGTGGTACAATGAGCAGTTCTTC | CASRFSGWYNEQFF | TRBV11-2 | 14 | NA | TRBJ2-1 | NA
TGTGCCAGCAGCTTACGGTCGGCGAACACTGAAGCTTTCTTT | CASSLRSANTEAFF | TRBV7-2 | 14 | NA | TRBJ1-1 | NA
TGCGCCAGCAGCGCCCGACAGGACACGAACACTGAAGCTTTCTTT | CASSARQDTNTEAFF | TRBV5-1 | 15 | NA | TRBJ1-1 | few
TGTGCCAGCAGCATAGACAGGGCTAACACCGGGGAGCTGTTTTTT | CASSIDRANTGELFF | TRBV11-2 | 15 | TRBD1 | TRBJ2-2 | few
TGTGCCAGCAGCGGTGTCGGCCTAGCGGACAATGAGCAGTTCTTC | CASSGVGLADNEQFF | TRBV6-1 | 15 | TRBD2 | TRBJ2-1 | few
TGCAGCGTTTGGGACTCTGGAAACACCATATATTTT | CSVWDSGNTIYF | TRBV20-1 | 12 | NA | TRBJ1-3 | NA
TGCAGTGCCAGCCACCGGGACAGGGCTTACAATGAGCAGTTCTTC | CSASHRDRAYNEQFF | TRBV20-1 | 15 | TRBD1 | TRBJ2-1 | few
TGCAGTGTTCAGGGGGGGGACCTAAGCGGGAGAGGATACAATGAGCAGTTCTTC | CSVQGGDLSGRGYNEQFF | TRBV20-1 | 18 | NA | TRBJ2-1 | few
TGTGCCAGCAGTGTCACCTACGAGCAGTACTTC | CASSVTYEQYF | TRBV12-3/TRBV12-4 | 11 | NA | TRBJ2-7 | many
TGTGCCAGCAGCTTAGAGGGCAGGGGGATCGAAGCTTTCTTT | CASSLEGRGIEAFF | TRBV7-9 | 14 | TRBD1 | TRBJ1-1 | once
TGTGCCAGCAGCCAAGACGGGGGGGCAGTGGGGACTGAAGCTTTCTTT | CASSQDGGAVGTEAFF | TRBV4-2 | 16 | NA | TRBJ1-1 | NA
TGCGCCAGCAGCCCCTCGGCGGCAGGATATGCAACTAATGAAAAACTGTTTTTT | CASSPSAAGYATNEKLFF | TRBV4-1 | 18 | NA | TRBJ1-4 | NA
TGTGCCAGCTCACCACTCCCACGCAATAGAGGGCAGTTCTTC | CASSPLPRNRGQFF | TRBV18 | 14 | NA | TRBJ2-1 | few
TGTGCCAGCAGCTTAGAGCTAGCGGGGGGGGCCGGGGAGCTGTTTTTT | CASSLELAGGAGELFF | TRBV7-2 | 16 | TRBD2 | TRBJ2-2 | NA
TGTGCCAGCAGCTTAGGAGTCGGGGACATAGACAATGAGCAGTTCTTC | CASSLGVGDIDNEQFF | TRBV11-2 | 16 | NA | TRBJ2-1 | few
TGTGCCAGCAGCCAAGGGGAGGAGCAGTTCTTC | CASSQGEEQFF | TRBV3-1 | 11 | NA | TRBJ2-1 | few
TGCAGTGCGACAGGGAACGTGGGCACTGAAGCTTTCTTT | CSATGNVGTEAFF | TRBV20-1 | 13 | TRBD1 | TRBJ1-1 | few
TGTGCCAGCAGCCCCCCGGGACTAGCGGACAATGAGCAGTTCTTC | CASSPPGLADNEQFF | TRBV7-2 | 15 | TRBD2 | TRBJ2-1 | few
TGTGCCGTGGCGGAGACAGCACCAATTTACGAGCAGTACTTC | CAVAETAPIYEQYF | TRBV19 | 14 | NA | TRBJ2-7 | NA
TGCAGTGCTAGTTGGCAGGGGGCAACAGATACGCAGTATTTT | CSASWQGATDTQYF | TRBV20-1 | 14 | TRBD1 | TRBJ2-3 | NA
TGTGCCAGCAGCTTAGTTGGGACTAGCGGGACCACACCTCCTGAGCAGTTCTTC | CASSLVGTSGTTPPEQFF | TRBV11-2 | 18 | TRBD2 | TRBJ2-1 | NA
TGTGCCAGCAGGGTAGCGGTAAACGTCTATGAGCAGTTCTTC | CASRVAVNVYEQFF | TRBV2 | 14 | NA | TRBJ2-1 | NA
TGTGCCAGCAGCTTAGGTTGGGCCGATAACACCGGGGAGCTGTTTTTT | CASSLGWADNTGELFF | TRBV7-9 | 16 | NA | TRBJ2-2 | few
TGCGCCAGCAGCCCCTACCTATTCACTGAAGCTTTCTTT | CASSPYLFTEAFF | TRBV5-1 | 13 | NA | TRBJ1-1 | many
TGTGCCAGCGGAGACAGGGTAGGTCAGCCCCAGCATTTT | CASGDRVGQPQHF | TRBV6-1 | 13 | TRBD1 | TRBJ1-5 | NA
TGCAGTGCTAGGAAGGCGGCTCTGCTGGGCTACACCTTC | CSARKAALLGYTF | TRBV20-1 | 13 | NA | TRBJ1-2 | few
TGCAGTGCTAGGGGACCGCTCAATCAGCCCCAGCATTTT | CSARGPLNQPQHF | TRBV20-1 | 13 | NA | TRBJ1-5 | NA
TGTGCCAGCGGTTTCGGACAGGGACACACAGATACGCAGTATTTT | CASGFGQGHTDTQYF | TRBV12-3/TRBV12-4 | 15 | TRBD1 | TRBJ2-3 | once